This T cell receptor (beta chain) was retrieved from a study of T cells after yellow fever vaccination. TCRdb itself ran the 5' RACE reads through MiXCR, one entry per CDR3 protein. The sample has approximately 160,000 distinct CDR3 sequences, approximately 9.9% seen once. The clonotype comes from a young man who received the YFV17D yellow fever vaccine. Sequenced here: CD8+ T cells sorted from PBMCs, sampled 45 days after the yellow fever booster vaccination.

The CDR3 sequence is CSVAASKNIQYF. The CDR3 nucleotides are TGCAGCGTTGCAGCCAGCAAAAACATTCAGTACTTC. This chain uses TRBV29-1 with TRBJ2-4; D remains unclear. This CDR3 is 12 amino acids long. The germline V and J ends were trimmed by 4 bases and 3 bases, with 7 bases remaining between them. Germline assignment: CDR1 SQVTM and CDR2 ANQGSEA.